This T cell receptor (beta chain) was captured by sequencing in a study of blood T cell repertoires in COVID-19. In the original workflow: Reference gene primer amplification in the assay estimated nucleated cell counts. Clones were read by immunoSEQ multiplex PCR, and TCRdb kept only the in-frame ones, dropping some. V, J and clone size were drawn from that table, and D and trimming were deduced from the DNA. This table holds approximately 150,000 clones, around 84% found once. The CDR3 consists of 15 residues. V dropped 2 bases and J dropped 0 bases, with 8 bases sitting between them. Germline CDR1 and CDR2: SGHTS and YDEGEE.

The sample was PBMCs or T cells enriched from blood (not recorded which). The chain recombines TRBV5-8 with TRBJ1-4; D not certain. This receptor was taken from a woman in her 50s who had recovered from COVID-19. The CDR3 nucleotides are TGTGCCAGCAGCTTATTGGCTGCAACTAATGAAAAACTGTTTTTT. It yields the protein CASSLLAATNEKLFF.